This T cell receptor (beta chain) is from a study of blood T cell repertoires in COVID-19. Profiling relied on immunoSEQ multiplex PCR, and the TCRdb table lists in-frame clones only, not all of them. The profile shows approximately 300,000 clones, about four fifths of them singletons. V trimming: 0 bases; J trimming: 7 bases; junction bases outside the gene matches: 6. There are 15 residues in the CDR3. Germline-derived CDR1 and CDR2 are SGDLS and YYNGEE. Sequencing was done on a sample of peripheral blood. The source is a person aged 70 to 85 with COVID-19, enrolled during active disease. The V call is TRBV9, the J call TRBJ2-1; TRBD1 matches at 8 bases. The DNA for the CDR3 is TGTGCCAGCAGCGTAGTGGCAGGGGGCAGAAATGAGCAGTTCTTC. Translated, it gives CASSVVAGGRNEQFF.